Listed here are 17 T cell receptor beta chains from one sample, sequenced in a study of OX40 agonist ivuxolimab in advanced cancers. Clones were read by immunoSEQ multiplex PCR, and TCRdb kept only the in-frame ones, dropping some. The sample lists 65,000 to 80,000 clones, approximately 90% occurring once. This specimen consisted of CD4+ or CD8+ T cells sorted from blood, obtained in a trial of the OX40 agonist ivuxolimab. The receptors originated from an adult with an advanced solid tumor such as melanoma, head and neck, liver or kidney cancer.

CDR3: CASRKTASYEQYF. The CDR3, as DNA: TGTGCCAGCAGGAAGACAGCCTCCTACGAGCAGTACTTC. The gene calls are TRBV27 and TRBJ2-7; D possibly corresponds to TRBD1 (5 bases). Germline loops: CDR1 MNHEY, CDR2 SMNVEV (reference sequence). V dropped 6 bases and J dropped 0 bases, with 9 bases sitting between them. This CDR3 has 13 residues.

This chain links TRBV7-9 with TRBJ2-1; 7 nucleotides agree with TRBD2. CDR1 is SEHNR, CDR2 FQNEAQ, per germline (reference sequence). CDR3 size: 15 residues. The junction had 5 bases not matched to a gene; V was cut back by 4 bases and J by 2 bases. The CDR3 region is CASSWEGRAYNEQFF. CDR3 DNA sequence: TGTGCCAGCAGCTGGGAGGGAAGAGCCTACAATGAGCAGTTCTTC.

This chain joins TRBV7-8 and TRBJ2-5; TRBD2 is a possible D gene (5 bases). Germline values: CDR1 SGHVS, CDR2 FQNEAQ. The V end lost 5 bases, the J end lost 2 bases, and 9 bases lay between the germline ends. The CDR3 contains 13 residues. CDR3 loop: CASSADSQETQYF. The CDR3 DNA reads TGTGCCAGCAGCGCGGACTCTCAAGAGACCCAGTACTTC.

V and J are TRBV5-8 and TRBJ2-5; 8 bases fit TRBD2. Looked up from germline, CDR1 is SGHTS and CDR2 is YDEGEE. This CDR3 is built from 14 residues. The V segment lost 3 bases and the J segment 5 bases; nucleotides outside the gene matches: 6. The CDR3 spells CASSSGTSSETQYF. The CDR3 DNA follows: TGTGCCAGCAGCTCCGGGACTAGTTCGGAGACCCAGTACTTC. The whole variable domain, remainder taken from reference TRBV5-8 and TRBJ2-5, is EAGVTQSPTHLIKTRGQQATLRCSPISGHTSVYWYQQALGLGLQFLLWYDEGEERNRGNFPPRFSGRQFPNYSSELNVNALELEDSALYLCASSSGTSSETQYFGPGTRLLVL.

The V gene is TRBV6-6, the J gene TRBJ2-5; D uncertain. The CDR3 sequence is 15 residues long. V was pared by 2 bases and J by 2 bases, with 12 bases between. The germline gives CDR1 MNHNY, CDR2 SVGAGI (reference sequence). CDR3 DNA sequence: TGTGCCAGCAGTTACCCCGGCGCAGGACAAGAGACCCAGTACTTC. Translation: CASSYPGAGQETQYF.

This clone was seen a single time. The rearrangement links TRBV27 to TRBJ2-1; TRBD2 aligns across 10 bases. Germline CDR1 and CDR2: MNHEY and SMNVEV (reference sequence). The CDR3 runs to 15 residues. The V and J ends lost 4 bases and 1 base, in that order; junction bases with no gene match: 1. CDR3 loop: CASSSGLASYNEQFF. The CDR3 DNA sequence: TGTGCCAGCAGTTCGGGACTAGCGTCCTACAATGAGCAGTTCTTC.

The chain carries TRBV4-3 and TRBJ2-5, with D possibly being TRBD2 (6 bases). Trimming removed 0 bases at V and 2 bases at J, with 10 bases between. The CDR3 spans 15 residues. The V gene's germline CDR1 is LGHNA and CDR2 YSLEER. CDR3 DNA: TGCGCCAGCAGCCAAGATTGGCGGGATCAAGAGACCCAGTACTTC. Translated: CASSQDWRDQETQYF.

This clone is a singleton in its sample. The V and J genes are TRBV11-3 and TRBJ2-3; 8 nucleotides match TRBD2. CDR3 length equals 15 residues. V lost 2 bases to trimming and J lost 3 bases; unmatched junction nucleotides: 4. Looked up from germline, CDR1 is SGHNT and CDR2 is YENEEA. Here the CDR3 DNA reads TGTGCCAGCAGCTTAATCAGCGGGAGAACAGATACGCAGTATTTT. It specifies CASSLISGRTDTQYF.

The chain is built from TRBV28 and TRBJ2-2, with D unresolved. The V gene's germline CDR1 is MDHEN and CDR2 SYDVKM. This CDR3 comprises 12 residues. The V end was cut by 1 base, the J end by 4 bases, with 1 base between. The CDR3 region has the DNA TGTGCCAGCAGTTTATTCACCGGGGAGCTGTTTTTT. Protein sequence: CASSLFTGELFF. The complete variable domain, with remaining parts taken from reference TRBV28 and TRBJ2-2, reads DVKVTQSSRYLVKRTGEKVFLECVQDMDHENMFWYRQDPGLGLRLIYFSYDVKMKEKGDIPEGYSVSREKKERFSLILESASTNQTSMYLCASSLFTGELFFGEGSRLTVL.

V and J are TRBV7-8 and TRBJ1-1; D not resolved. This CDR3 contains 14 residues. Between the trimmed V and J ends, which lost 1 base and 1 base, there was a span of 7 bases. The germline CDR1 and CDR2 sequences are SGHVS and FQNEAQ. The CDR3 protein is CASSLVPENTEAFF. Written as DNA, the CDR3 is TGTGCCAGCAGCTTAGTCCCCGAGAACACTGAAGCTTTCTTT.

The chain is built from TRBV4-3 and TRBJ2-5; 7 nucleotides line up with TRBD2. The V gene's germline CDR1 is LGHNA and CDR2 YSLEER. The CDR3 length is 15 residues. V lost 1 base, J lost 4 bases, and 6 bases stayed unmatched. Here the CDR3 reads CASSQALGGGETQYF. CDR3 DNA sequence: TGCGCCAGCAGCCAAGCACTCGGCGGGGGAGAGACCCAGTACTTC.

V and J are TRBV7-3 and TRBJ2-2; D remains unclear. V lost 5 bases, J lost 3 bases, and 4 bases lay in between. CDR1 is SGHTA, CDR2 FQGTGA, per germline. The CDR3 runs 12 residues. CDR3 sequence: CASSPDTGELFF. The CDR3 DNA sequence: TGTGCCAGCAGCCCTGACACCGGGGAGCTGTTTTTT.

Notes on this clone: A far larger clone is one nucleotide away, so this likely arose from a read error. The V call is TRBV13, the J call TRBJ2-7; the D gene is possibly TRBD1 (5 bases). V dropped 4 bases and J dropped 3 bases, with 16 bases sitting between them. Germline CDR1 is PRHDT and CDR2 is FYEKMQ (reference sequence). The CDR3 runs to 15 residues. The CDR3 reads CASSSSMGQGYEQYF. CDR3 nucleotides: TGTGCCAGCAGCTCGAGTATGGGGCAGGGCTACGAGCAGTACTTC.

The chain links TRBV19 to TRBJ2-1; 9 nucleotides match TRBD2. Germline V gene data show CDR1 as LNHDA and CDR2 as SQIVND (reference sequence). The ends lost 3 bases at V and 1 base at J; junction bases unmatched: 13. There are 19 residues in the CDR3. DNA for the CDR3: TGTGCCAGTAGTATTCCTCGGGGGAGCGGGAGGCAGTCCTACAATGAGCAGTTCTTC. Protein: CASSIPRGSGRQSYNEQFF.

The CDR3 sequence: CASSYETGSYGYTF. The CDR3 DNA is TGTGCCAGCAGCTACGAGACAGGCTCCTATGGCTACACCTTC. The chain links TRBV5-4 to TRBJ1-2; perhaps TRBD1 as D (6 bases). Trimming pared 3 bases from V and 4 bases from J, leaving 13 bases between. This CDR3 comprises 14 residues. The V gene's germline CDR1 is SGHNT and CDR2 YYREEE (reference sequence).

The chain has TRBV6-5 and TRBJ2-1; 8 bases are shared with TRBD2. CDR3 length: 13 residues. Germline V gives CDR1 MNHEY, CDR2 SVGAGI. The V and J ends lost 0 bases and 10 bases, in that order; junction bases with no gene match: 2. The CDR3 DNA reads TGTGCCAGCAGTTACTCCAAGCGGGAGGAGCAGTTCTTC. It yields the protein CASSYSKREEQFF.

This chain connects TRBV5-1 to TRBJ2-1; possibly TRBD1 for D (6 bases). This CDR3 has 13 residues. Per the germline V gene, CDR1 is SGHRS and CDR2 is YFSETQ. V was pared by 5 bases and J by 7 bases, with 13 bases between. DNA for the CDR3: TGCGCCAGCAGAATCATAACAGGGAATGAGCAGTTCTTC. Translating gives CASRIITGNEQFF.